The subject of this entry is one T cell receptor (beta chain). Antigen: not known. The data were obtained in a study of STAT5B mutations in CD4+ large granular lymphocyte leukemia. Germline V CDR1 and CDR2: SGDLS, YYNGEE. The V and J ends lost 0 bases and 0 bases, in that order; junction bases with no gene match: 7. This CDR3 is built from 19 residues. Whole-study findings and limits: Main leukemic clonotypes were patient-specific, but roughly 26% appeared at low frequency elsewhere.

Profiled with immunoSEQ multiplex PCR; TCRdb holds only in-frame clones, not every one. The sample yields just over 40,000 clones, about 81% seen once. This chain connects TRBV9 to TRBJ2-1; 12 bases fit TRBD2. Sequences were obtained from CD4+ T cells from blood buffy coats. The receptor's source is a human donor in good health. The CDR3 here is CASSVGLAGGASSYNEQFF. The CDR3 DNA sequence: TGTGCCAGCAGCGTAGGCCTAGCGGGGGGGGCGAGCTCCTACAATGAGCAGTTCTTC.